What follows describes a single TCR beta chain. The antigen is not known. Constant-region reverse primers amplified full-length variable regions, followed by semi-nested Nested Universal Primer A PCR. TCRdb independently ran MiXCR on the 5' RACE reads; one entry per CDR3 protein. The sample shows tens of thousands of distinct CDR3 sequences, 22% of them seen only once. Study-wide results and limits: The TCR gene usage of tumor memory CD4+ T cells clustered together with blood and lymph node memory CD4+ cells and with lymph node naive CD4+ cells. Tumor Tregs overlapped most with tumor, then blood, naive CD4+ cells.

Tregs were sorted as CD4+CD25+CD127-/low cells. The germline V and J ends were trimmed by 2 bases and 0 bases, with 10 bases remaining between them. CDR1 and CDR2 (germline): SGHVS, FNYEAQ. This CDR3 contains 15 residues. This chain uses TRBV7-6 with TRBJ1-1; weak D call: TRBD1 (6 bases). Sequences were obtained from Tregs sorted from a lymph node. The clonotype originates from a female donor with breast cancer. The CDR3 loop reads CASSLRGQLNTEAFF. In nucleotides, the CDR3 is TGTGCCAGCAGCTTAAGAGGACAGTTGAACACTGAAGCTTTCTTT. The full variable domain, rest sourced from reference TRBV7-6 and TRBJ1-1, is GAGVSQSPRYKVTKRGQDVALRCDPISGHVSLYWYRQALGQGPEFLTYFNYEAQQDKSGLPNDRFSAERPEGSISTLTIQRTEQRDSAMYRCASSLRGQLNTEAFFGQGTRLTVV.